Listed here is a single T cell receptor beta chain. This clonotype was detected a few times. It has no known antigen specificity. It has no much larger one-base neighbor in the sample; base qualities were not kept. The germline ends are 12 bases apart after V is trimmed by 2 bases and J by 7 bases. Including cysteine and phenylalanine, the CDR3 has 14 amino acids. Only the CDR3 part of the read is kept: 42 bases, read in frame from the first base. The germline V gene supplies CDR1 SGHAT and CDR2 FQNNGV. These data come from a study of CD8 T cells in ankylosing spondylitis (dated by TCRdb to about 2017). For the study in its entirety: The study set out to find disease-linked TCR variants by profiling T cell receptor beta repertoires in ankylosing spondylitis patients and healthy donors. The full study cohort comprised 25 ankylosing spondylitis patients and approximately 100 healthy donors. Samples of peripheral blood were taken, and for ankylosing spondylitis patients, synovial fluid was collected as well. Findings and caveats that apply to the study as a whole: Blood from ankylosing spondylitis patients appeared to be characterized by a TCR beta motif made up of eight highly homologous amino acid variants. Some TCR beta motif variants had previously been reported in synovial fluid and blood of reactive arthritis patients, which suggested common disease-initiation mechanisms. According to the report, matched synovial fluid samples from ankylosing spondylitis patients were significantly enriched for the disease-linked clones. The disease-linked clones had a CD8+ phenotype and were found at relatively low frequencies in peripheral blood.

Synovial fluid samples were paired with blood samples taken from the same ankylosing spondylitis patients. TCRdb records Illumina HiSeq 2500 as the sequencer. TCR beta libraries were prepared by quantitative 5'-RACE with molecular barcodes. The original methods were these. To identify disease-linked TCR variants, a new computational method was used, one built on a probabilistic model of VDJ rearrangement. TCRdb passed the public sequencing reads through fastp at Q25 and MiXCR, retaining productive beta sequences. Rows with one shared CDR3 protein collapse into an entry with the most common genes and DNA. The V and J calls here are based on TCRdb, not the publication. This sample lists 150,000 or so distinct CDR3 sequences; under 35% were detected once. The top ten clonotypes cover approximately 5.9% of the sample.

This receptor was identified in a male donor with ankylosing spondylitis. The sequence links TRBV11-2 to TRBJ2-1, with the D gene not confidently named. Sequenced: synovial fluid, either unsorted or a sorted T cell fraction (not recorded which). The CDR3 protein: CASSLQFGLNEQFF. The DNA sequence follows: TGTGCCAGCAGCTTACAGTTCGGGTTGAATGAGCAGTTCTTC.